The T cell receptor (beta chain) under discussion was sequenced for a study of cytomegalovirus exposure and HLA in healthy donors (dated by TCRdb to the late 2010s). As for the study more broadly: In an earlier analysis of 550 to 750 of the donors, less than 350 Gb of sequence data and some 100 million unique TCR beta sequences from approximately 180 million T cells were reported. Rather than using new phenotypic data, the later analysis identified candidate immune exposures from TCR beta sequences and from how often those sequences occurred across donors. Across approximately 400 genotyped donors of the cohort, an average of approximately 240,000 unique TCR beta nucleotide sequences per donor were sequenced, and roughly a sixth of those sequences were non-productive. The study was designed to test whether signatures of past pathogen exposure could be identified by cataloging public T cell receptors. In an earlier analysis of 500 to 650 of the donors, high-throughput TCR beta sequencing was used to judge whether each TCR beta V gene segment behaved as functional or pseudogenic. All discovery cohort repertoires had been generated using a single sequencing platform. In a later genetic analysis, genome-wide SNP genotypes for about three fifths of the roughly 670 donors were used, and that subset was treated as a discovery cohort. Typing coverage varied by locus: about 629-640 donors for A, B, C, DRB1 and DQB1; 500 to 550 for DQA1; over 600 for DPA1; 450 to 480 for DPB1. Class I and class II HLA loci were covered by the typing at four-digit resolution. Along with the 666-subject first cohort, a separate validation cohort of over 90 different subjects was used. Of the 300 to 500 genotyped donors, less than 85% were placed in the genetic ancestry cluster associated with self-reported Caucasian donors. A later analysis re-examined previously published TCR beta repertoires from about 700 donors and added high-resolution HLA genotyping to investigate patterns of TCR occurrence. Donor age, sex, ethnicity and CMV serostatus were compiled alongside the repertoire data. Because of strong linkage in the cohort, five DR-DQ haplotypes were treated as single units for association and clustering. High-throughput TCR immunosequencing, statistical association of individual TCRs with disease status, and machine learning were combined to predict cytomegalovirus infection status. An early release covering roughly 640 HLA-typed donors comprised about 300 gigabases of sequencing data and some 79 million unique TCR sequences. The study profiled the T cell repertoires of under 850 subjects by immunosequencing and related them to cytomegalovirus serostatus.

To note about this clone: The specificity of this receptor is unknown. No much larger clonotype is one base removed from it; base qualities were not supplied.

To prepare the library, the immunoSEQ multiplex PCR assay was applied. A mixture of 60 forward primers for TCR Vbeta segments and 13 reverse primers for TCR Jbeta segments was used in the multiplex PCR. The CDR3 region of rearranged TCR beta genes was amplified from genomic DNA by a multiplex PCR assay. On the Illumina HiSeq System, the amplified TCR beta libraries were sequenced as 87-base-pair reads. Under the source paper's analysis protocol: A later analysis tallied roughly 78 million unique TCR beta chains across the 700 or so repertoires, and around 9.9 million of those chains were shared by two or more donors. Raw reads were error-corrected and collapsed into unique sequences by a nearest-neighbor algorithm in which closely related sequences were merged to remove PCR and sequencing errors. To assign V, D and J gene segments, CDR3 sequences were aligned to IMGT reference sequences. For a sequence to be retained, at least a six-nucleotide match to both a V gene segment and a J gene segment was required. A rearrangement counted as productive if the CDR3 had no stop codons and remained in frame with V and J, and every other rearrangement counted as non-productive. Following IMGT convention, CDR3 was defined as the stretch from the second conserved V-encoded cysteine to the conserved J-encoded phenylalanine. In an earlier analysis of roughly 580 of the donors, sequences lacking an unambiguous match to a single V gene segment were excluded. In an earlier analysis of 450 to 750 of the donors, a V segment was called functional when productive rearrangements were above 56.7%, and segregating when the standard deviation between donors exceeded 5%. A statistical classification framework was built to diagnose cytomegalovirus status from the catalog of TCR beta chain sequences. In a later analysis, TCR nucleotide sequences were compared against IMGT/GENE-DB human TR gene sequences so that V and J genes could be assigned. Using the TCRdist pipeline, a later analysis assigned CDR3 sequences along with most-parsimonious VDJ recombination scenarios. A later analysis defined each TCR beta chain by its CDR3 amino acid sequence plus V-gene family, and excluded reads lacking a unique V-gene family. In a later analysis, several hundred highly shared, low-generation-probability nucleotide sequences were removed to address suspected cross-contamination and a sequencing artifact. In a later analysis, a clonal expansion index was calculated for each public chain from normalized within-repertoire ranks of inferred template counts. A later analysis computed generation probabilities with a VDJ recombination model fitted to out-of-frame rearrangements, and checked the results against IGoR. In a later analysis, TCR-TCR, TCR-HLA and TCR-CMV co-occurrence was scored with hypergeometric tests, and a repertoire-size bias correction was applied to TCR pairs. In a later analysis, false discovery rates were estimated by permuting HLA or CMV assignments 20 times. In a later analysis, co-occurring TCRs were grouped using DBSCAN, and TCRdist sequence similarity was added for clustering within HLA-allele-positive subsets. Repertoires with fewer than 30,000 or more than 120,000 public chains were left out of co-occurrence clustering, as were several repertoires with anomalous nucleotide sharing. TCRdb limited this immuneACCESS table to in-frame rearrangements with V and J called. A share of clones is missing; checked studies link under half to unresolved V genes, and the rest is unexplained. Clonal size and the V and J genes are those of that table, whereas D and trimming came from the DNA. The sample records roughly 130,000 clones, around 83% of which are singletons. The ten largest clones add up to about 3% of the sample.

According to the germline V gene, CDR1 reads SGHAT and CDR2 reads FQNNGV. Relative to germline, V is 0 bases shorter and J is 5 bases shorter, with 6 bases between their ends. The CDR3 runs 13 amino acids, cysteine and phenylalanine included. This entry keeps only the CDR3 DNA: 39 bases, framed from base 1. Overall study results and their limits: According to a later analysis, most CMV-associated TCR beta chains appeared to be HLA-restricted, and the HLA associations seemed to be driven largely by CMV exposure. Because some donors lacked HLA typing at each locus, the association tests relied only on the typed subset. According to a later analysis, parvovirus B19, influenza, CMV and Epstein-Barr virus appeared linked to several top co-occurrence clusters. Most TCR sequences were observed very rarely across donors, whereas some public TCRs were present in many individuals. In a later genetic analysis, fewer N-insertions in productive TCRs were reported among donors in an Asian-associated ancestry cluster than the approximately 710-donor mean. A further reported finding was that TCR beta sequences accurately predicted the HLA-A and HLA-B alleles for most subjects in the first cohort. V-gene and J-gene trimming of TCR beta chains was associated with a missense DCLRE1C variant in a later genetic analysis, and the association was replicated in an independent cohort. In vitro tests confirmed that a few of the cytomegalovirus-associated TCR beta chains recognize cytomegalovirus antigens. A later analysis associated about 18,000 TCR beta sequences with specific HLA alleles at a false discovery rate of 0.05. According to the authors, the approach could potentially be generalized to other disease states and immunological phenotypes. This cohort had only TCR beta chains sequenced, and the lack of alpha or paired-chain data limited which features could be detected. Broadly in line with IMGT annotations, most TCR beta V segments showed up in productive rearrangements about 90% or about 30% of the time in an earlier analysis of several hundred of the donors. Linkage disequilibrium might explain the correlated functional status among segregating V segments, but an unknown experimental factor could not be excluded. Roughly uniform sequencing depth across donors was assumed in presence/absence analyses, although this assumption may not hold. Because counts were too low, around 18 rarely observed V segments, including chromosome 9 orphons, were left out of the earlier analysis of several hundred of the donors. A group of highly shared sequence variants was considered likely to be a technical artifact of the sequencing pipeline. The 87-base-pair reads could not distinguish some IMGT-functional V segments, including TRBV6-2 and TRBV6-3, so those segments were excluded. In a later analysis, TCR association rates were found to vary across HLA loci, with the most associated TCRs seen for DRB1 alleles and the fewest for HLA-C alleles. The study listed 150 to 200 TCR beta chains as associated with cytomegalovirus. Cytomegalovirus status was reported to be diagnosed by the classifier with high specificity and sensitivity in both the original and validation cohorts. In a later analysis, HLA-associated TCR beta chains showed more clonal expansion and lower generation probabilities than non-associated chains that were equally common. When HLA alleles, especially DR and DQ, strongly co-occurred, TCR associations were difficult to assign to individual alleles. Immune exposure information for the cohort was limited to CMV serostatus.

The cohort comprised hundreds of healthy bone marrow donors. At the time of sampling, every cohort member was nominally healthy, though immune exposures that went unrecorded were likely present. The donor tested CMV seropositive and was one of the 289 seropositive cohort members. Each donor provided a peripheral blood sample, and peripheral blood mononuclear cells were used for TCR beta sequencing. Genomic DNA was extracted from the blood cell samples with the Qiagen DNeasy Blood Extraction Kit. The sequencing input was PBMCs. In this chain, TRBV11-2 is recombined with TRBJ2-3; no D segment can be confidently identified. The TCR was taken from a woman between 18 and 29 years old in good health and CMV-seropositive. The DNA reads as follows: TGTGCCAGCAGCTTAGAGGCTGGAGATACGCAGTATTTT. It encodes CASSLEAGDTQYF.